The clone carrying this T cell receptor (beta chain) appeared a single time. The table came from immunoSEQ multiplex PCR; TCRdb's copy has only in-frame clones and leaves some out. The sample contains about 130,000 clones, around four fifths of which appear only once. This sample is drawn from a study of T cell responses to AZD1222 COVID-19 vaccine. V dropped 4 bases and J dropped 3 bases, with 14 bases sitting between them. CDR3 size: 15 residues. The source of this sequence is an adult in good health. Source: peripheral blood, taken on day 0 of AZD1222 vaccination. The chain recombines TRBV5-3 with TRBJ1-5; TRBD1 might be the D (5 bases). TRBV5-3 falls under the ORF class, with uncertain function. The CDR3 region is CARSVGLPFNQPQHF. In DNA, the CDR3 is TGTGCCAGAAGCGTGGGACTCCCCTTCAATCAGCCCCAGCATTTT.